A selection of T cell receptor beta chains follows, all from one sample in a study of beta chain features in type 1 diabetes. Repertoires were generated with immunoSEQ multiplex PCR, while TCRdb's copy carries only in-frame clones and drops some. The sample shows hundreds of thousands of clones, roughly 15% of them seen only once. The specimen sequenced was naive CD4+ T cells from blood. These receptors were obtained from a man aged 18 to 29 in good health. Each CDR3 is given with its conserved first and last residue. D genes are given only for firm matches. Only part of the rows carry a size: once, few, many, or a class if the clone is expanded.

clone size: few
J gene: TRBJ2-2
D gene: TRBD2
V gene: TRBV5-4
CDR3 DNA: TGTGCCAGCAGCTTGGTTGCGGGACTATTCACCGGGGAGCTGTTTTTT
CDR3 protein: CASSLVAGLFTGELFF

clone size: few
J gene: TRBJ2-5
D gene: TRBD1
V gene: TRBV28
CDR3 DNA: TGTGCCAGCAGTTTCCGGACAGGGAAGAGAGAGACCCAGTACTTC
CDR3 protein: CASSFRTGKRETQYF

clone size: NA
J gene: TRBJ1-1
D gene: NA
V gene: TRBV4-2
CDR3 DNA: TGTGCCAGCAGCCAAGATTATGGGCGCACACGCCCAAACACTGAAGCTTTCTTT
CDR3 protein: CASSQDYGRTRPNTEAFF

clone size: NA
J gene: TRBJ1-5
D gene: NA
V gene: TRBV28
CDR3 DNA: TGTGCCACCCAGGGGCGTCAGCCCCAGCATTTT
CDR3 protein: CATQGRQPQHF

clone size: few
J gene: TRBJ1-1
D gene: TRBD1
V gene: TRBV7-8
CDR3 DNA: TGTGCCAGCAGCTTAGCGGGCAGGGGGCCCAAGAACACTGAAGCTTTCTTT
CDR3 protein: CASSLAGRGPKNTEAFF

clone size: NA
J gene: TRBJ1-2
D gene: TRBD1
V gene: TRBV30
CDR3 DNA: TGTGCCTATAGAAGGGGTTACAGGGGGCTACGGAGGTATGGCTACACCTTC
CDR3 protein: CAYRRGYRGLRRYGYTF

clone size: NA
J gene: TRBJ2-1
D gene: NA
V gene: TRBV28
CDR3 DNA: TGTGCCAGCAGTTTTTGGACTGCGTACAATGAGCAGTTCTTC
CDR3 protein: CASSFWTAYNEQFF

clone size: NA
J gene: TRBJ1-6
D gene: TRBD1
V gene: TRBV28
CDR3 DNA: TGTGCCAGCACCGACAGGGGGAATTCACCCCTCCACTTT
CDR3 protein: CASTDRGNSPLHF

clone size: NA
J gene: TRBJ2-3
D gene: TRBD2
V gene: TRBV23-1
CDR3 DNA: TGCGCCAGCACTCTCTGCAATCCGGGACTAGCGGGGGGAAAAGATACGCAGTATTTT
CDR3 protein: CASTLCNPGLAGGKDTQYF

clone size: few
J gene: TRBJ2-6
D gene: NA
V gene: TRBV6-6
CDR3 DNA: TGTGCCAGCAAGATAAGGACAGCTGGGGCCAACGTCCTGACTTTC
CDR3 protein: CASKIRTAGANVLTF

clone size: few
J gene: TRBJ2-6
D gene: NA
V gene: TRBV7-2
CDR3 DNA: TGTGCCAGCAGCTTGAGCTCTGGGGCCAACGTCCTGACTTTC
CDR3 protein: CASSLSSGANVLTF

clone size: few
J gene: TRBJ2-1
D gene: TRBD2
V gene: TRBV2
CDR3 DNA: TGTGCCAGCAGTGATGTTAGCGGGGGGGCTCTTGGTGAGCAGTTCTTC
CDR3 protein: CASSDVSGGALGEQFF

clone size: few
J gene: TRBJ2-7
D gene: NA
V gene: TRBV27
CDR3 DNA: TGTGCCAGCAGTCCTCAGGGTAACGAGCAGTACTTC
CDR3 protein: CASSPQGNEQYF

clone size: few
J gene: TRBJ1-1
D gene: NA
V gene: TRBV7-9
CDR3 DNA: TGTGCCAGCAGCTCTCCGTCGGGGCTGGAAGCTTTCTTT
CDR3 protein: CASSSPSGLEAFF

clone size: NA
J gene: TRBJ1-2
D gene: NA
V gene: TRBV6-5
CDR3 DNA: TGTGCCAGCAGTACCCTCGGGAGGGGCGCCTATGGCTACACCTTC
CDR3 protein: CASSTLGRGAYGYTF

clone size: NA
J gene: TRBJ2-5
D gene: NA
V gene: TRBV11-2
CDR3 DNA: TGTGCCAGCAGCCGCGTTGTGGGCAGGGAGGAGACCCAGTACTTC
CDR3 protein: CASSRVVGREETQYF

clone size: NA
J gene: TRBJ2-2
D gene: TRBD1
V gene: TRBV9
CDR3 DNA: TGTGCCAGCAGCGAGAATGACAGGGCGAATTGGGCCGGGGAGCTGTTTTTT
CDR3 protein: CASSENDRANWAGELFF

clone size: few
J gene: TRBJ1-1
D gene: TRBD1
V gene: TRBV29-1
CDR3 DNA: TGCAGCGTTGCCCAGGGGGGGGGCACTGAAGCTTTCTTT
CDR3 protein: CSVAQGGGTEAFF

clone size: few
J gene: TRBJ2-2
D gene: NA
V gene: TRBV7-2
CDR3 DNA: TGTGCCAGCAGCTTAGTCGGGATCCTAAGGGGCGGGGAGCTGTTTTTT
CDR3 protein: CASSLVGILRGGELFF

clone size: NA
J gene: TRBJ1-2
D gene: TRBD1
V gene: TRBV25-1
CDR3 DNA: TGTGCCAGCAGACGACAGGGGGTATCACATGGCTACACCTTC
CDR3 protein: CASRRQGVSHGYTF

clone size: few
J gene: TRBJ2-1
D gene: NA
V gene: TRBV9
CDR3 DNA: TGTGCCAGCAGCGTGCGGGACAGTTACCTAGTCGGCCTCTACAATGAGCAGTTCTTC
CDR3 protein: CASSVRDSYLVGLYNEQFF

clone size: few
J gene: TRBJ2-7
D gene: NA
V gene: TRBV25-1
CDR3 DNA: TGTGCCAGCAGTGAAAGGGTTAAGGTGTACTTC
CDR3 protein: CASSERVKVYF

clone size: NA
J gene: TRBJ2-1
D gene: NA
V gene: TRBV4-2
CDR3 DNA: TGTGCCAGCAGCCAAGAGGGCTACAATGAGCAGTTCTTC
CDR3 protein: CASSQEGYNEQFF

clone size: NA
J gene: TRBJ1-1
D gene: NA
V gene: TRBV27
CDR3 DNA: TGTGCCAGCAGTCGAGAGACTCAGGGAATCGGAGCTTTCTTT
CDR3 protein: CASSRETQGIGAFF

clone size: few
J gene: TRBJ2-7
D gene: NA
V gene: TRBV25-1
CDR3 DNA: TGTGCCAGGTTCAGGGGCTCGGACGAGCAGTACTTC
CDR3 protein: CARFRGSDEQYF

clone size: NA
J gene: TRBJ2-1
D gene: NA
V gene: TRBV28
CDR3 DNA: TGTGCCAGCGCCCCGCAGGCGCTGAGGTACAATGAGCAGTTCTTC
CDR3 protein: CASAPQALRYNEQFF

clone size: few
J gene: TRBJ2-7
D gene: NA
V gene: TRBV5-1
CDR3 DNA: TGCGCCAGCAGCTTCTGGAGGGATGTAGGCGAGCAGTACTTC
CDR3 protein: CASSFWRDVGEQYF

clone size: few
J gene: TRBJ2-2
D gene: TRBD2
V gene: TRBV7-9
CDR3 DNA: TGTGCCAGCAGCCCCTCCCGCGGGGGGACCAACACCGGGGAGCTGTTTTTT
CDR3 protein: CASSPSRGGTNTGELFF

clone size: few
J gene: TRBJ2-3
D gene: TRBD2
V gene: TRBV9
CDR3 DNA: TGTGCCAGCGCGCCTAGCGGGGTACGTTCTGATACGCAGTATTTT
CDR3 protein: CASAPSGVRSDTQYF

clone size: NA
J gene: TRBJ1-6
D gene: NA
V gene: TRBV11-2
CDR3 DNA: TGTGCCAGCAGCCGATTACGTGGGGCCCATTCACCCCTCCACTTT
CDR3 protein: CASSRLRGAHSPLHF

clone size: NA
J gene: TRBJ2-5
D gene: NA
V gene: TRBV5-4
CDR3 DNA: TGTGCCAGCAGCCAAGGAGGACAGACCCAAGAGACCCAGTACTTC
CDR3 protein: CASSQGGQTQETQYF

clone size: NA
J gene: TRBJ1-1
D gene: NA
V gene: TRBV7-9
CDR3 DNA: TGTGCCAGCAGCTTAGCGACGGCTAACACTGAAGCTTTCTTT
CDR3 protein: CASSLATANTEAFF

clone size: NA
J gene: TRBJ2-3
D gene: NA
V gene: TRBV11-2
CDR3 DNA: TGTGCCAGCAGCTTAATGACGGTAGAGGATACGCAGTATTTT
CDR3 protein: CASSLMTVEDTQYF

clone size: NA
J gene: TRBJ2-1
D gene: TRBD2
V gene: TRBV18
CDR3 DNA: TGTGCCAGCTCACCACAGCGGTCTAGCGGGAGCGGACTGAATGAGCAGTTCTTC
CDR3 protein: CASSPQRSSGSGLNEQFF

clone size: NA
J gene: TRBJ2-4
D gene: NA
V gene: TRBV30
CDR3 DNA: TGTGCCTGGGGTGGACAAACTTTAGCCAAAAACATTCAGTACTTC
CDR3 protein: CAWGGQTLAKNIQYF

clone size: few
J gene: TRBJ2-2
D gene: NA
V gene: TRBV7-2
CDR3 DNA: TGTGCCAGCAGCTTAGGGGTCGGGGAGCTGTTTTTT
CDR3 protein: CASSLGVGELFF

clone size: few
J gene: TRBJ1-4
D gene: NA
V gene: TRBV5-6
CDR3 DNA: TGTGCCAGCAGACCGGGACACCGGACCGCGGAAAAACTGTTTTTT
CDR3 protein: CASRPGHRTAEKLFF

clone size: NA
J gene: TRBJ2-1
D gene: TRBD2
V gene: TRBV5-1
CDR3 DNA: TGCGCCAGCAGCCGGCTAGCGGGAGTTGGTAATGAGCAGTTCTTC
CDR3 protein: CASSRLAGVGNEQFF

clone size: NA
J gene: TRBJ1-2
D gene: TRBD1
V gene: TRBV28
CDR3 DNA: TGTGCCAGCAGTTGGGATACAGGGGTTACCTATGGCTACACCTTC
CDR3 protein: CASSWDTGVTYGYTF